In its sample, the clone carrying this T cell receptor (beta chain) was seen a few times. Its antigen is unknown. CDR1 is MNHNS and CDR2 is SASEGT in the germline V gene. This CDR3 region has 13 residues. Trimming stripped 4 bases from V and 1 base from J, with 8 bases between. TCRdb independently ran MiXCR on the 5' RACE reads; one entry per CDR3 protein. The sample holds approximately 29,000 distinct CDR3 sequences, approximately 30% seen once. Naive CD4+ T cells were purified with Tregs depleted by CD25. Study results and caveats: Tumor-infiltrating Treg TCR alpha and beta sequences overlapped most with tumor naive CD4+ T cells, then blood naive.

The sample was naive CD4+ T cells sorted from a lymph node. Subset indicated: naive CD4+ T cells, CD4+CD45RA+CD25-. This TCR derives from a female donor with breast cancer. The rearrangement joins TRBV6-1 to TRBJ2-7, with unresolved D. CDR3 loop: CASSATSSYEQYF. DNA for the CDR3: TGTGCCAGCAGTGCGACAAGTTCCTACGAGCAGTACTTC.